One and the same sample provided the 16 T cell receptor beta chains below, sequenced in a study of OX40 agonist ivuxolimab in advanced cancers. Assay used: immunoSEQ multiplex PCR; TCRdb lists only in-frame clones, some missing. This sample has 66,000 or so clones, with around 85% found just once. The sample consisted of CD4+ or CD8+ T cells sorted from blood, taken in a trial of the OX40 agonist ivuxolimab. These receptors were taken from an adult with an advanced solid tumor such as melanoma, head and neck, liver or kidney cancer.

In regard to this clone: One end of the junction fails to match germline, which may point to a read error. This chain links TRBV6-5 with TRBJ1-4; 7 nucleotides agree with TRBD1. Germline loops: CDR1 MNHEY, CDR2 SVGAGI. CDR3 length: 14 amino acids. The CDR3 DNA reads TGTGCCAACAGTCGACAGGGTGGTCATGAAAAACTGTTTTTT. Its translation: CANSRQGGHEKLFF.

This clone was observed a single time. The rearrangement uses TRBV29-1 and TRBJ2-7, with D uncertain. CDR1 is SQVTM and CDR2 is ANQGSEA in the germline V gene. The germline V and J ends were trimmed by 4 bases and 4 bases, with 11 bases remaining between them. This CDR3 spans 12 amino acids. The CDR3 is CSVAHGRYEQYF. The CDR3 region has the DNA TGCAGCGTTGCCCACGGGCGATACGAGCAGTACTTC.

The chain carries TRBV5-1 and TRBJ2-3, with D perhaps given as TRBD1 or TRBD2 (5 bases each). The CDR3 extends over 17 amino acids. Per germline, CDR1 SGHRS and CDR2 YFSETQ. V was pared by 3 bases and J by 5 bases, with 22 bases between. The CDR3 region has the DNA TGCGCCAGCAGCTATTCGCCGGGACCTCTTTCCGGAGATACGCAGTATTTT. Its translation: CASSYSPGPLSGDTQYF.

Comments on this clone: This may arise from a read error, as a much more abundant clone is one base away. This sample includes further DNA sequences coding for the same CDR3. The rearrangement links TRBV30 to TRBJ1-5, with D perhaps matching TRBD1 (6 bases). CDR1 and CDR2 from the germline V gene are GTSNPN and SVGIG (reference sequence). The V and J ends lost 1 base and 4 bases respectively, with 8 bases between them. The length of the CDR3 is 13 residues. The CDR3 protein is CAWSGQGNQPQHF. The CDR3 region has the DNA TGTGCCTGGAGTGGGCAGGGGAATCAGCCCCAGCATTTT.

The V gene is TRBV5-4, the J gene TRBJ2-5; D may correspond to TRBD1 or TRBD2 (5 bases each). CDR1 SGHNT and CDR2 YYREEE come from the germline V gene (reference sequence). The CDR3 is made up of 13 amino acids. V gave up 0 bases and J gave up 5 bases, with 8 bases separating them. CDR3 sequence reads: CASSLGDRETQYF. Here the CDR3 DNA reads TGTGCCAGCAGCTTGGGGGACCGCGAGACCCAGTACTTC.

In this sample, this clone turned up a few times. The rearrangement uses TRBV30 and TRBJ1-1; a weak D match, TRBD1 (6 bases). This CDR3 is 12 amino acids long. The V and J ends lost 8 bases and 4 bases respectively, with 14 bases between them. Germline CDR1 is GTSNPN and CDR2 is SVGIG (reference sequence). The CDR3 DNA follows: TGTGCCCGCCTCGTAGGGGGCACTGAAGCTTTCTTT. Protein product: CARLVGGTEAFF. Full variable domain (missing parts from reference TRBV30 and TRBJ1-1): SQTIHQWPATLVQPVGSPLSLECTVEGTSNPNLYWYRQAAGRGLQLLFYSVGIGQISSEVPQNLSASRPQDRQFILSSKKLLLSDSGFYLCARLVGGTEAFFGQGTRLTVV.

The chain recombines TRBV28 with TRBJ2-2; possible D gene TRBD1, 6 bases. In germline, CDR1 is MDHEN, CDR2 SYDVKM. The V end lost 6 bases, the J end lost 4 bases, and 15 bases lay between the germline ends. This CDR3 has 15 amino acids. CDR3 amino acids: CASRSQGLGTGELFF. As DNA, the CDR3 is TGTGCCAGCAGATCGCAGGGGCTCGGCACCGGGGAGCTGTTTTTT.

This chain uses TRBV5-1 with TRBJ2-5, with 13 nucleotides matching TRBD2. The CDR3 runs to 16 residues. V shed 4 bases, J shed 2 bases, and the junction held 5 bases outside the gene matches. CDR1 and CDR2 from the germline V gene are SGHRS and YFSETQ. The CDR3 here is CASSLGLAGQQETQYF. The DNA for the CDR3 is TGCGCCAGCAGCCTGGGACTAGCGGGGCAGCAAGAGACCCAGTACTTC.

The chain links TRBV7-8 to TRBJ1-5; 8 bases map to TRBD1. V shed 4 bases, J shed 4 bases, and the junction held 3 bases outside the gene matches. This CDR3 has 14 amino acids. The germline V gene has CDR1 SGHVS and CDR2 FQNEAQ. The CDR3 here is CASSYGQGNQPQHF. CDR3 nucleotides: TGTGCCAGCAGCTACGGACAGGGAAATCAGCCCCAGCATTTT.

V gene TRBV25-1 combines with J gene TRBJ2-7; the match to TRBD1 covers 12 bases. CDR1 is MGHDK, CDR2 SYGVNS, per germline. This CDR3 has 13 amino acids. Trimming cost V 8 bases and J 6 bases; bases outside gene matches: 5. This chain's CDR3 is CASEGQGAGEQYF. CDR3 DNA sequence: TGTGCCAGCGAGGGACAGGGGGCGGGCGAGCAGTACTTC.

V and J are TRBV5-6 and TRBJ2-2; the match to TRBD2 covers 10 bases. Germline values: CDR1 SGHDT, CDR2 YYEEEE. The J segment lost 2 bases and the V segment lost 2 bases, leaving 9 bases of the junction unmatched. CDR3 length: 18 amino acids. The CDR3 region is CASSLFALAGSNTGELFF. CDR3 coding DNA: TGTGCCAGCAGCTTATTTGCACTAGCGGGGAGTAACACCGGGGAGCTGTTTTTT.

The J gene is TRBJ2-7, the V gene TRBV30; D remains unclear. Trimming removed 4 bases from V and 0 bases from J, with 10 bases in between. CDR1 and CDR2 (germline): GTSNPN, SVGIG (reference sequence). CDR3 length: 13 residues. CDR3 sequence (DNA): TGTGCCTGGATGGCCAGGAGCTCCTACGAGCAGTACTTC. Translation: CAWMARSSYEQYF.

This chain uses TRBV19 with TRBJ2-7; maybe TRBD2 (5 bases). The CDR3 is made up of 16 amino acids. Germline lookup yields CDR1 LNHDA and CDR2 SQIVND (reference sequence). Trimming pared 5 bases from V and 2 bases from J, leaving 19 bases between. This CDR3 reads CASSRERSKNTYEQYF. Written as DNA, the CDR3 is TGTGCCAGTAGTCGGGAACGGAGCAAAAACACCTACGAGCAGTACTTC.

A few counts support this clone. The chain carries TRBV7-8 and TRBJ2-1, with TRBD2 matching over 10 bases. CDR3 size: 15 residues. After removal of 1 base from V and 4 bases from J, the junction contained 1 base not matched to a gene. Germline-derived CDR1 and CDR2 are SGHVS and FQNEAQ. The CDR3 region has the DNA TGTGCCAGCAGCTTAGGGACTAGCGGTTACAATGAGCAGTTCTTC. It yields the protein CASSLGTSGYNEQFF.

CDR3: CASSLGSRYTF. The DNA of the CDR3 is TGTGCCAGCAGTTTAGGTAGTCGCTACACCTTC. J is TRBJ1-2 and V is TRBV28, with D hard to call. Trimming cost V 2 bases and J 9 bases, with 7 bases left between them. CDR3 size: 11 residues. Germline V CDR1 and CDR2: MDHEN, SYDVKM.

This clone has just a few counts. The rearrangement links TRBV11-2 to TRBJ2-7; 10 positions agree with TRBD2. Per germline, CDR1 SGHAT and CDR2 FQNNGV. The CDR3 extends over 15 amino acids. Trimming removed 3 bases from V and 4 bases from J; junction bases left unmatched: 6. The CDR3 region is CASSLVGLATYEQYF. The CDR3 region has the DNA TGTGCCAGCAGCTTGGTGGGACTAGCGACTTACGAGCAGTACTTC.